The text below deals with one TCR beta chain. Antigen specificity is unknown. Germline CDR1 GTSNPN, CDR2 SVGIG (reference sequence). The CDR3 runs to 13 residues. Next came a second PCR, run for roughly 6 to 11 cycles, which used a sample-barcoded 5' primer along with a J-beta primer mix. MiXCR was run by TCRdb on the 5' RACE reads, yielding one entry per CDR3 protein. The table has 850,000 or so distinct CDR3 sequences, 29% seen once. In each sample, at least 7 million PBMCs were isolated. This sample is part of a study of blood T cells in healthy people across ages. Study-wide results and caveats: From one million sequenced T cells, diversity estimates were lower bounds.

This TCR was recovered from a woman older than 75 in good health. Sequenced: blood. J is TRBJ1-6 and V is TRBV30, with 10 bases identical to TRBD1. In DNA, the CDR3 is TGTGCGTTGAGGGACAGGGGTTATTCACCCCTCCACTTT. Its protein product is CALRDRGYSPLHF.